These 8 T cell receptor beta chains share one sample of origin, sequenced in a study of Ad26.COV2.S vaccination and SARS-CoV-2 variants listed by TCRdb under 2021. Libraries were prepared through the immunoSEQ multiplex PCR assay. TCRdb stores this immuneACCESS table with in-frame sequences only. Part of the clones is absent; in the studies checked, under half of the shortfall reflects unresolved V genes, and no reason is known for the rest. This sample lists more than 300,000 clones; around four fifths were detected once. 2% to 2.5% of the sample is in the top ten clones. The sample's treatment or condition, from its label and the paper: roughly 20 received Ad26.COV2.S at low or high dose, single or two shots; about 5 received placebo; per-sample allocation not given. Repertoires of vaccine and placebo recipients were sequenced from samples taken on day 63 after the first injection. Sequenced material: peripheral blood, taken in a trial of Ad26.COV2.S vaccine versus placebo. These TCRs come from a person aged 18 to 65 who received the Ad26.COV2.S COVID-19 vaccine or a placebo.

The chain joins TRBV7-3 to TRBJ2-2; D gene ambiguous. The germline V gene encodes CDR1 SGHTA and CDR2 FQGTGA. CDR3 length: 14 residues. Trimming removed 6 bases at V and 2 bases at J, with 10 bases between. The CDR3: CASSLLANTGELFF. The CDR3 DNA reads TGTGCCAGCAGTCTCCTGGCCAACACCGGGGAGCTGTTTTTT.

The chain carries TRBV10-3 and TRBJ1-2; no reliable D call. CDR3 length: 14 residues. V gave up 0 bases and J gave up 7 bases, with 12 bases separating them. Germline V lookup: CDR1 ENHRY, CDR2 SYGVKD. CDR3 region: CAISESTRVGGYTF. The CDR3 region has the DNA TGTGCCATCAGTGAGTCGACTCGAGTGGGTGGCTACACCTTC.

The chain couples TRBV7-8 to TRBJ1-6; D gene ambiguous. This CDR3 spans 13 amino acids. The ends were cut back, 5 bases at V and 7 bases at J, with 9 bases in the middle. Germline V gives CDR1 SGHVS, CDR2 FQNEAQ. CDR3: CASSGPINSPLHF. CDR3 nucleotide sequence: TGTGCCAGCAGCGGGCCTATCAATTCACCCCTCCACTTT. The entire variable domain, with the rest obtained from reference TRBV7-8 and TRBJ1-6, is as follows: GAGVSQSPRYKVAKRGQDVALRCDPISGHVSLFWYQQALGQGPEFLTYFQNEAQLDKSGLPSDRFFAERPEGSVSTLKIQRTQQEDSAVYLCASSGPINSPLHFGNGTRLTVT.

CDR3 coding DNA: TGTGCCAGCAGTCCACACCCTCACTCCGGGACAGACGAGCAGTACTTC. Translation gives CASSPHPHSGTDEQYF. The chain combines TRBV28 with TRBJ2-7; 7 nucleotides align to TRBD1. The CDR3 extends over 16 amino acids. Germline loops: CDR1 MDHEN, CDR2 SYDVKM. Losses at the gene ends were 5 bases for V and 5 bases for J; bases not matched to a gene: 15.

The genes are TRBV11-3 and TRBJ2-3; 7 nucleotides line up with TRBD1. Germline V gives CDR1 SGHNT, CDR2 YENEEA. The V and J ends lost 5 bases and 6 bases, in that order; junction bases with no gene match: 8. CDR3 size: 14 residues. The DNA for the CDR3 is TGTGCCAGCAGCCCCGGGACAGCCCCCGATACGCAGTATTTT. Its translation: CASSPGTAPDTQYF.

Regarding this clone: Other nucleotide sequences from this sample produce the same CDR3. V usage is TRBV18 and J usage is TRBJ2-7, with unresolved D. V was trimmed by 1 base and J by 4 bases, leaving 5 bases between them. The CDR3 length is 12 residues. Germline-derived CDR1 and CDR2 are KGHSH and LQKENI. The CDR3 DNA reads TGTGCCAGCTCACCACGGGGTTACGAGCAGTACTTC. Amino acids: CASSPRGYEQYF.

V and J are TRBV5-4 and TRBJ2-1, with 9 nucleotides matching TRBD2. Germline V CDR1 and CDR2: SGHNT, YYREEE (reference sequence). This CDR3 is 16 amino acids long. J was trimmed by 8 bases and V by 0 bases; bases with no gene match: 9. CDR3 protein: CASSLVPRGGFYEQFF. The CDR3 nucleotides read TGTGCCAGCAGCTTGGTGCCGCGGGGGGGCTTCTATGAGCAGTTCTTC.

CDR3 sequence reads: CASSLRGKETQYF. As DNA, the CDR3 is TGCGCCAGCAGCTTGAGGGGAAAAGAGACCCAGTACTTC. J is TRBJ2-5 and V is TRBV5-1, with D maybe TRBD1 (5 bases). With 1 base removed from V and 3 bases from J, the gap between germline ends came to 7 bases. The CDR3 is 13 residues long. Germline V gene sequence: CDR1 SGHRS, CDR2 YFSETQ. Based on the CDR3 plus reference TRBV5-1 and TRBJ2-5, the full variable domain is KAGVTQTPRYLIKTRGQQVTLSCSPISGHRSVSWYQQTPGQGLQFLFEYFSETQRNKGNFPGRFSGRQFSNSRSEMNVSTLELGDSALYLCASSLRGKETQYFGPGTRLLVL.